Presented here are 19 T cell receptor beta chains from one specimen sequenced in a study of regulatory T cells in long-lasting Graves disease. Noted time point: newly diagnosed GD, antithyroid drugs for less than 3 months. PBMC RNA served as the TCR library source. Through Arm-PCR of CDR3 regions and iRepertoire HTBI primers, TCR beta libraries were built. Via MiXCR, TCRdb re-called the multiplex PCR reads, giving one row per CDR3 protein. Among hundreds of thousands of distinct CDR3 sequences, roughly 15% were seen once, and the ten largest hold about 20%. The sample also formed part of further work on T cells in Graves' hyperthyroidism and ophthalmopathy.

The source material was peripheral blood mononuclear cells (PBMCs), sampled at new diagnosis, from a patient treated with antithyroid drugs. These receptors were collected from a woman aged 30 to 39 with Graves disease.

In its sample, this clonotype was seen many times. This rearrangement joins TRBV28 to TRBJ1-5; no definite D call. CDR1 is MDHEN, CDR2 SYDVKM, per germline. The germline V and J ends were trimmed by 6 bases and 2 bases, with 11 bases remaining between them. This CDR3 comprises 14 residues. The DNA for the CDR3 is TGTGCCAGCAGCCTCGGGAGCGGCAATCAGCCCCAGCATTTT. Amino acid sequence: CASSLGSGNQPQHF.

This clonotype was counted many times. The J gene is TRBJ1-2, the V gene TRBV28; D gene ambiguous. Germline values: CDR1 MDHEN, CDR2 SYDVKM. The CDR3 runs to 14 residues. V shed 2 bases and J shed 4 bases, with 11 bases lying between them. CDR3 loop: CASSLPVRPYGYTF. The CDR3 DNA follows: TGTGCCAGCAGTTTACCCGTCCGACCCTATGGCTACACCTTC.

Ten or more counts support this clonotype. This could be a read error, since a much larger clone is one nucleotide away. The chain recombines TRBV13 with TRBJ1-1; the D gene is possibly TRBD1 (6 bases). V was pared by 5 bases and J by 4 bases, with 8 bases between. CDR1 is PRHDT and CDR2 is FYEKMQ in the germline V gene (reference sequence). The length of the CDR3 is 12 residues. CDR3 loop: CASSRTATEAFF. Here the CDR3 DNA reads TGTGCCAGCAGCCGGACAGCCACTGAAGCTTTCTTT. The variable domain in full, with the rest retrieved from reference TRBV13 and TRBJ1-1, is AAGVIQSPRHLIKEKRETATLKCYPIPRHDTVYWYQQGPGQDPQFLISFYEKMQSDKGSIPDRFSAQQFSDYHSELNMSSLELGDSALYFCASSRTATEAFFGQGTRLTVV.

This rearrangement joins TRBV29-1 to TRBJ2-3, with D perhaps assigned TRBD1 or TRBD2 (6 bases each). Between the trimmed V and J ends, which lost 6 bases and 1 base, there was a span of 17 bases. Germline lookup yields CDR1 SQVTM and CDR2 ANQGSEA. The CDR3 loop spans 15 amino acids. CDR3 residues: CSVTGRGLRTDTQYF. The CDR3 nucleotides are TGCAGCGTCACCGGCAGGGGACTTCGCACAGATACGCAGTATTTT.

This chain connects TRBV6-1 to TRBJ2-7; possibly TRBD1 for D (6 bases). V lost 4 bases and J 2 bases, leaving 9 bases between the germline ends. The CDR3 runs to 13 residues. CDR1 is MNHNS, CDR2 SASEGT, per germline. The CDR3 nucleotides read TGTGCCAGCAGTGCGAACAGGGCCTACGAGCAGTACTTC. This encodes CASSANRAYEQYF.

This clonotype came up many times. One junction end disagrees with the germline gene, perhaps due to a read error. The chain uses TRBV6-1 and TRBJ2-7; D gene ambiguous. Per germline, CDR1 MNHNS and CDR2 SASEGT. The CDR3 sequence is 16 residues long. In nucleotides, the CDR3 is TGTGCCAGCAGGGAAGGTTCGTTTGGGGTAAACTACGAGCAGTACTTC. Protein: CASREGSFGVNYEQYF.

The chain is built from TRBV27 and TRBJ1-5; 10 nucleotides align to TRBD1. The CDR3 sequence is 16 residues long. Germline V gene lookup returns CDR1 MNHEY and CDR2 SMNVEV (reference sequence). With 8 bases clipped from V and 6 bases from J, the junction kept 13 bases outside the gene matches. This CDR3 is CASRSLGQGLGQPQHF. In DNA, the CDR3 is TGTGCCAGCCGATCCTTGGGACAGGGGTTAGGTCAGCCCCAGCATTTT.

V gene TRBV6-1 combines with J gene TRBJ2-7, with D tentatively TRBD1 (6 bases). Germline values: CDR1 MNHNS, CDR2 SASEGT. The ends were cut back, 10 bases at V and 2 bases at J, with 12 bases in the middle. This CDR3 region has 12 residues. In DNA form, the CDR3 reads TGTGCCACTATTCCAGGGGCCTACGAGCAGTACTTC. This translates into CATIPGAYEQYF.

This clonotype was counted a few times. The CDR3 reads CATRVGTVPFEQFF. CDR3 nucleotides: TGTGCCACCAGGGTGGGAACCGTCCCTTTTGAGCAGTTCTTC. V and J are TRBV15 and TRBJ2-1; D call uncertain. Trimming removed 6 bases at V and 9 bases at J, with 18 bases between. Per germline, CDR1 LNHNV and CDR2 YYDKDF (reference sequence). The CDR3 runs 14 residues.

V usage is TRBV6-1 and J usage is TRBJ2-7; the match to TRBD2 covers 8 bases. Trimming took 2 bases from V and 0 from J; bases not matched to a gene: 6. Germline loops: CDR1 MNHNS, CDR2 SASEGT. The CDR3 extends over 16 amino acids. This chain's CDR3 is CASSEPGLAISYEQYF. In nucleotides, the CDR3 is TGTGCCAGCAGTGAACCCGGACTAGCTATCTCCTACGAGCAGTACTTC.

In the case of this clonotype: A much larger clone sits a single nucleotide away, making a read error possible. The chain joins TRBV2 to TRBJ1-4; tentative D call: TRBD1 (5 bases). This CDR3 has 16 residues. V dropped 4 bases and J dropped 7 bases, with 19 bases sitting between them. Germline values: CDR1 SNHLY, CDR2 FYNNEI. The CDR3 nucleotides read TGTGCCAGCAGTGGCGATCGGGCAGGGTTTGGTGAAAAACTGTTTTTT. It encodes CASSGDRAGFGEKLFF.

There are a few counts of this clonotype. The V and J genes are TRBV9 and TRBJ2-1; D gene unclear. CDR3 length: 13 residues. Per germline, CDR1 SGDLS and CDR2 YYNGEE. Trimming removed 0 bases at V and 6 bases at J, with 7 bases between. The CDR3 DNA reads as TGTGCCAGCAGCGTAGAAGTGGCCAATGAGCAGTTCTTC. Amino acid sequence: CASSVEVANEQFF.

This rearrangement joins TRBV20-1 to TRBJ1-1; 8 bases are a match to TRBD1. V trimming: 5 bases; J trimming: 5 bases; junction bases outside the gene matches: 7. The CDR3 spans 13 residues. Per the germline V gene, CDR1 is DFQATT and CDR2 is SNEGSKA (reference sequence). The CDR3 region has the DNA TGCAGTGCTCACAAAACAGGGGGAACTGAAGCTTTCTTT. It is translated as CSAHKTGGTEAFF.

This clonotype was observed many times. The chain employs TRBV6-5 and TRBJ2-7, with unresolved D. Germline V gene data show CDR1 as MNHEY and CDR2 as SVGAGI. Trimming stripped 2 bases from V and 2 bases from J, with 16 bases between. CDR3 length: 16 residues. The CDR3 nucleotides read TGTGCCAGCAGTTACCCTGATCGACGGGCCCCCTACGAGCAGTACTTC. It yields the protein CASSYPDRRAPYEQYF.

This clonotype was counted only a few times. This rearrangement joins TRBV27 to TRBJ2-1; 13 bases are shared with TRBD2. Trimming removed 5 bases from V and 7 bases from J; junction bases left unmatched: 20. Per the germline V gene, CDR1 is MNHEY and CDR2 is SMNVEV (reference sequence). The CDR3 has 20 residues. The DNA of the CDR3 is TGTGCCAGCAGTGCGCCGGGACTAGCGGGAAGAAACTGGTATTTAAATGAGCAGTTCTTC. It yields the protein CASSAPGLAGRNWYLNEQFF.

This clonotype was counted ten times or more. This chain connects TRBV7-8 to TRBJ1-5; tentatively, D is TRBD1 (5 bases). CDR1 SGHVS and CDR2 FQNEAQ come from the germline V gene. This CDR3 comprises 14 residues. The V end was cut by 4 bases, the J end by 3 bases, with 10 bases between. CDR3 sequence: CASSSGHSNQPQHF. The CDR3 DNA reads TGTGCCAGCAGCTCCGGACACTCCAATCAGCCCCAGCATTTT. The complete variable domain, with remaining parts taken from reference TRBV7-8 and TRBJ1-5, reads GAGVSQSPRYKVAKRGQDVALRCDPISGHVSLFWYQQALGQGPEFLTYFQNEAQLDKSGLPSDRFFAERPEGSVSTLKIQRTQQEDSAVYLCASSSGHSNQPQHFGDGTRLSIL.

CDR3 bases: TGCAGCGTTCCTCAGGCAGGACCTTATGGCTACACCTTC. Residues: CSVPQAGPYGYTF. V gene TRBV29-1 combines with J gene TRBJ1-2; D not resolved. The CDR3 has 13 amino acids. V was pared by 5 bases and J by 5 bases, with 15 bases between. CDR1 is SQVTM, CDR2 ANQGSEA, per germline.

This clonotype has only a few counts. This chain joins TRBV6-2 or TRBV6-3 and TRBJ1-4; D not resolved. Germline loops: CDR1 MNHEY, CDR2 SVGEGT. With 7 bases removed from V and 3 bases from J, the gap between germline ends came to 9 bases. There are 13 residues in the CDR3. Written as DNA, the CDR3 is TGTGCCAGCATGACCTCCGCTAATGAAAAACTGTTTTTT. Encoded protein: CASMTSANEKLFF.

This clonotype was picked up many times. The chain employs TRBV28 and TRBJ2-1; D is perhaps TRBD1 (6 bases). Germline CDR1 and CDR2: MDHEN and SYDVKM. There are 13 residues in the CDR3. V lost 7 bases and J lost 9, with 16 bases in between. CDR3 residues: CASTPSGALEQFF. CDR3 DNA: TGTGCCAGCACCCCCTCAGGGGCGCTTGAGCAGTTCTTC.